The rows below give T cell receptor beta chains drawn from one sample of a study of blood T cell repertoires in COVID-19. Measured with immunoSEQ multiplex PCR; TCRdb has only the in-frame clones, and not every one. The sample consists of over 45,000 clones, about four fifths of them appearing once. Material for sequencing was peripheral blood. Receptor source: a woman of 80 years or more with acute or convalescent COVID-19. Both conserved end residues are part of each CDR3. The D gene is left open where the match is weak. A row's size may be missing; if present it is once, few, many or a size class.

D	V	J	size	DNA	CDR3
NA	TRBV5-1	TRBJ2-3	NA	TGCGCCAGCAGCCTAACCCCTAGGAAGCGGAGCACAGATACGCAGTATTTT	CASSLTPRKRSTDTQYF
TRBD1	TRBV6-1	TRBJ1-5	NA	TGTGCCAGCAGTGACCGGGACAGAGGAGGCAATCAGCCCCAGCATTTT	CASSDRDRGGNQPQHF
TRBD2	TRBV7-8	TRBJ2-2	NA	TGTGCCAGCAGCTTACCCAAGACTAGCGGGAGGGGCGGGGAGCTGTTTTTT	CASSLPKTSGRGGELFF
NA	TRBV7-6	TRBJ2-7	NA	TGTGCCAGCAGCGGCGGTCCGGCCTACGAGCAGTACTTC	CASSGGPAYEQYF
NA	TRBV7-6	TRBJ1-5	NA	TGTGCCAGCGGGGGCAGGGTCCAGCCCCAGCATTTT	CASGGRVQPQHF
NA	TRBV15	TRBJ2-1	few	TGTGCCACCAGCAGAGATGGTCCGAGCTCCTACAATGAGCAGTTCTTC	CATSRDGPSSYNEQFF
NA	TRBV3-1/TRBV3-2	TRBJ2-7	NA	TGTGCCAGCAGCCACAGGGGAGCGGAGCAGTACTTC	CASSHRGAEQYF
TRBD2	TRBV7-2	TRBJ2-1	once	TGTGCCAGCAGCCCAAGACTAGCGGGGGCCTACAATGAGCAGTTCTTC	CASSPRLAGAYNEQFF
TRBD2	TRBV5-1	TRBJ2-7	NA	TGCGCCAGCAGCCAACTAGCGGAGGCCTACGAGCAGTACTTC	CASSQLAEAYEQYF
NA	TRBV18	TRBJ2-3	NA	TGTGCCAGCTCACCACCGGCTAGCCCGAATACGCAGTATTTT	CASSPPASPNTQYF
TRBD2	TRBV11-2	TRBJ2-1	NA	TGTGCCAGCAGCTATAACCTTCTAGCGGGAGGGAATGAGCAGTTCTTC	CASSYNLLAGGNEQFF
TRBD2	TRBV10-1	TRBJ2-1	NA	TGCGCCAGCAGTGAGTCGGGAGGGCCCGGCAATGAGCAGTTCTTC	CASSESGGPGNEQFF
TRBD2	TRBV9	TRBJ2-1	NA	TGTGCCAGCAGCGTAGAGGCTAGCGGGCGGCCTCAGTTCTTC	CASSVEASGRPQFF
TRBD2	TRBV3-1/TRBV3-2	TRBJ2-5	many	TGTGCCAGCAGCCAAGTCGGGGGGGCTCGAGAGACCCAGTACTTC	CASSQVGGARETQYF
NA	TRBV5-1	TRBJ2-5	NA	TGCGCCAGCTATAAAAATGAAGAGACCCAGTACTTC	CASYKNEETQYF
NA	TRBV19	TRBJ2-7	NA	TGTGCCAGTAACGACCCCCGTGGACAGTCCTACGAGCAGTACTTC	CASNDPRGQSYEQYF
TRBD2	TRBV27	TRBJ2-1	NA	TGTGCCAGCACTTTACTAGCGGGGGGTGGGGATGAGCAGTTCTTC	CASTLLAGGGDEQFF
TRBD2	TRBV5-1	TRBJ2-3	few	TGCGCCAGCAGCTTTGGACTAGCGGGGTGGTTAGATACGCAGTATTTT	CASSFGLAGWLDTQYF
NA	TRBV14	TRBJ2-6	NA	TGTGCCAGCAGCCGTCCGGGGGCCAACGTCCTGACTTTC	CASSRPGANVLTF
NA	TRBV5-1	TRBJ2-1	NA	TGCGCCACCTCCCGCTCGGTACAGTCCTACAATGAGCAGTTCTTC	CATSRSVQSYNEQFF
TRBD1	TRBV4-1	TRBJ2-5	NA	TGCGCCAGCAGCCAAGAAAGACAGGGAAGGGGAGAGACCCAGTACTTC	CASSQERQGRGETQYF
NA	TRBV19	TRBJ1-5	NA	TGTGCCAGTAGTGCCAGGGGCCCCCCTCAGCCCCAGCATTTT	CASSARGPPQPQHF
TRBD1	TRBV19	TRBJ1-5	NA	TGTGCCAGTACCGACGTCAGGGGGCTCCGCAATCAGCCCCAGCATTTT	CASTDVRGLRNQPQHF
NA	TRBV27	TRBJ2-7	NA	TGTGCCAGCAGTAGCCCAATCAGGCCCTACGAGCAGTACTTC	CASSSPIRPYEQYF
TRBD2	TRBV2	TRBJ2-7	NA	TGTGCCAGTAATATAGCGGGGGGGCACAACGAGCAGTACTTC	CASNIAGGHNEQYF
NA	TRBV24-1	TRBJ2-3	NA	TGTGCCACCAGTGACGACGGGAATTTTAGAGATACGCAGTATTTT	CATSDDGNFRDTQYF